This TCR beta chain was sequenced for a study of memory CD4+ T cells and cytomegalovirus serostatus. Comment on this clone: Its target is not known.

Per the original methods: After removing out-of-frame reads, 2,204,828 distinct TCRbeta sequences remained. Libraries were prepared by immunoSEQ multiplex PCR; TCRdb keeps only in-frame clonotypes and omits some of them. The V and J calls and clone size were taken over from that table, and D and trimming were inferred from the DNA. The sample holds about 96,000 clones, about 80% seen once. Study-level findings and limits: CD4+ memory repertoires contained about two fifths of the roughly 160 reported CMV TCRbeta sequences.

CDR3 size: 14 residues. CDR1 and CDR2 (germline): KGHSH, LQKENI. Between the trimmed V and J ends, which lost 4 bases and 4 bases, there was a span of 14 bases. The sort gate was single viable CD3+CD4+CD8-CD45RO+ cells for memory CD4+ T cells. The chain combines TRBV18 with TRBJ2-7; a possible D gene is TRBD2 (6 bases). The sequenced material came from memory CD4+ T cells from blood. This receptor was taken from an adult in good health and CMV-seropositive. The CDR3 region is CASSLSGDSYEQYF. The DNA for the CDR3 is TGTGCCAGCTCACTTAGCGGCGACTCTTACGAGCAGTACTTC.